This entry lists 20 T cell receptor beta chains sequenced from one sample in a study of blood T cells in healthy people across ages. Alongside a J-beta primer mix, a sample-barcoded 5' primer served in a second PCR lasting roughly 6 to 11 cycles. TCRdb re-derived calls from the 5' RACE reads in MiXCR, one entry per CDR3 protein. The sample holds 1.5 million to 2 million distinct CDR3 sequences, 49% seen once. Sequencing used blood. The receptor source for this set is a woman between 35 and 50 years old in good health.

V is TRBV6-6 and J is TRBJ1-5, with 7 bases aligning to TRBD1. V gave up 2 bases and J gave up 1 base; unmatched junction bases: 8. This CDR3 is built from 17 residues. Per germline, CDR1 MNHNY and CDR2 SVGAGI (reference sequence). The CDR3 DNA follows: TGTGCCAGCAGTTACACGACAGGGTTTGTGAGCAATCAGCCCCAGCATTTT. It is translated as CASSYTTGFVSNQPQHF.

The table lists this clonotype with a few counts. V usage is TRBV15 and J usage is TRBJ2-4; 9 bases match TRBD1. CDR1 LNHNV and CDR2 YYDKDF come from the germline V gene (reference sequence). With 0 bases clipped from V and 1 base from J, the junction kept 10 bases outside the gene matches. This CDR3 region has 19 residues. CDR3 region: CATSREGQGLMGAKNIQYF. The CDR3 DNA is TGTGCCACCAGCAGAGAGGGACAGGGTCTAATGGGGGCCAAAAACATTCAGTACTTC.

J is TRBJ2-5 and V is TRBV6-5, with D hard to call. Per the germline V gene, CDR1 is MNHEY and CDR2 is SVGAGI. The CDR3 is 13 residues long. The V end was cut by 4 bases, the J end by 7 bases, with 13 bases between. The CDR3 DNA reads as TGTGCCAGCAGTTTCGGAGTTGCTGGGACCCAGTACTTC. Translated: CASSFGVAGTQYF.

This clonotype was detected a few times. J is TRBJ1-2 and V is TRBV4-2; D may be TRBD1 (6 bases). This CDR3 has 16 residues. V was cut by 0 bases and J by 0 bases, with 11 bases left in between. Germline V gene lookup returns CDR1 LGHNA and CDR2 YNFKEQ. In DNA form, the CDR3 reads TGTGCCAGCAGCCAAGATGAGGGGGGCTCTAACTATGGCTACACCTTC. Amino acids: CASSQDEGGSNYGYTF.

This clonotype was counted a few times. The chain links TRBV6-5 to TRBJ2-3; 9 bases map to TRBD2. This CDR3 comprises 18 residues. Germline lookup yields CDR1 MNHEY and CDR2 SVGAGI. J was trimmed by 2 bases and V by 0 bases; bases with no gene match: 9. The CDR3 reads CASSYSRPSGAYTDTQYF. The CDR3 DNA is TGTGCCAGCAGTTACTCGAGGCCTAGCGGGGCGTACACAGATACGCAGTATTTT.

V usage is TRBV27 and J usage is TRBJ2-1; D ambiguous. The CDR3 is 14 amino acids. The germline V gene encodes CDR1 MNHEY and CDR2 SMNVEV (reference sequence). Trimming took off 0 bases at V and 8 bases at J, with 11 bases between the two ends. CDR3 in amino acids: CASSLSGSWDEQFF. The CDR3 region has the DNA TGTGCCAGCAGTTTATCCGGGTCTTGGGATGAGCAGTTCTTC.

This chain uses TRBV6-5 with TRBJ2-7; tentatively, D is TRBD1 (6 bases). The V end lost 5 bases, the J end lost 2 bases, and 16 bases lay between the germline ends. The CDR3 has 15 amino acids. Germline V gives CDR1 MNHEY, CDR2 SVGAGI. The CDR3 loop is CASSIDRSGPYEQYF. In nucleotides, the CDR3 is TGTGCCAGCAGTATTGACAGGTCAGGGCCCTACGAGCAGTACTTC.

V gene TRBV5-6 combines with J gene TRBJ1-2, with TRBD1 identical over 8 bases. CDR1 is SGHDT, CDR2 YYEEEE, per germline. The ends lost 3 bases at V and 7 bases at J; junction bases unmatched: 8. This CDR3 has 14 residues. CDR3 nucleotide sequence: TGTGCCAGCAGCTCCCTACAGGGGGTCTCTGGCTACACCTTC. Translated: CASSSLQGVSGYTF.

The chain carries TRBV12-3 or TRBV12-4 and TRBJ2-3; 7 bases map to TRBD1. V shed 2 bases, J shed 5 bases, and the junction held 4 bases outside the gene matches. There are 14 residues in the CDR3. In DNA, the CDR3 is TGTGCCAGCAGTTTAATGGGGGACAGAGATACGCAGTATTTT. Its translation: CASSLMGDRDTQYF.

The rearrangement uses TRBV12-3 or TRBV12-4 and TRBJ1-2; a weak D match, TRBD1 (6 bases). The CDR3 loop spans 14 amino acids. V was clipped by 6 bases and J by 3 bases, with 14 bases between them. The CDR3 DNA is TGTGCCAGCAGCCCGAAAGGACAGTACTATGGCTACACCTTC. Protein: CASSPKGQYYGYTF.

The table lists this clonotype with a count of one. The chain recombines TRBV5-1 with TRBJ2-5; 10 bases are shared with TRBD1. The J call may be faulty, since TRBJ2-7 better matches the DNA end. Per germline, CDR1 SGHRS and CDR2 YFSETQ. The CDR3 extends over 16 amino acids. CDR3 sequence (DNA): TGCGCCAGCAGCTTGACGACAGGGGGCGAAGGTCGCGAGCAGTACTTC. Protein product: CASSLTTGGEGREQYF.

The chain is built from TRBV11-2 and TRBJ2-7, with D perhaps TRBD1 or TRBD2 (5 bases each). V lost 1 base and J lost 5, with 15 bases in between. The germline gives CDR1 SGHAT, CDR2 FQNNGV. CDR3 length: 15 amino acids. CDR3 sequence: CASSLAGKGAHEQYF. The DNA of the CDR3 is TGTGCCAGCAGCTTAGCCGGGAAAGGGGCCCACGAGCAGTACTTC.

CDR3 sequence (DNA): TGCAGTGCAGGGCGGGGGGACTACAATGAGCAGTTCTTC. The encoded protein is CSAGRGDYNEQFF. The chain recombines TRBV20-1 with TRBJ2-1; 8 nucleotides match TRBD2. CDR3 length: 13 amino acids. Germline lookup yields CDR1 DFQATT and CDR2 SNEGSKA (reference sequence). V was clipped by 6 bases and J by 3 bases; unmatched bases: 4.

This clonotype was seen a few times. The V and J genes are TRBV20-1 and TRBJ2-7, with a tentative D call TRBD2 (6 bases). CDR1 and CDR2 (germline): DFQATT, SNEGSKA (reference sequence). Trimming removed 5 bases from V and 0 bases from J, with 17 bases in between. The CDR3 contains 15 residues. The CDR3 coding sequence is TGCAGTGCTGAGACGGAGGGCCTTTTCTCCTACGAGCAGTACTTC. Translation: CSAETEGLFSYEQYF.

At least ten counts were recorded for this clonotype. The CDR3 coding sequence is TGCGCCAGCAGCCAAGAGTACACAGATACGCAGTATTTT. Encoded protein: CASSQEYTDTQYF. The chain is built from TRBV4-3 and TRBJ2-3; D uncertain. Trimming removed 0 bases from V and 2 bases from J, with 3 bases in between. Germline CDR1 is LGHNA and CDR2 is YSLEER. The CDR3 length is 13 residues.

The V and J genes are TRBV7-2 and TRBJ2-7; TRBD1 matches at 10 bases. Germline values: CDR1 SGHTA, CDR2 FQGNSA. Unmatched junction bases numbered 13, after V lost 2 bases and J lost 3 bases. The length of the CDR3 is 18 residues. The CDR3 DNA reads as TGTGCCAGCAGCTTAAGGGACAGGGGCGCTCGGGTCGGCTACGAGCAGTACTTC. Its translation: CASSLRDRGARVGYEQYF.

This clonotype was recorded a few times. J is TRBJ2-7 and V is TRBV11-2; TRBD1 matches 10 bases. The junction had 6 bases not matched to a gene; V was cut back by 4 bases and J by 0 bases. This CDR3 has 16 amino acids. Germline values: CDR1 SGHAT, CDR2 FQNNGV. This CDR3 reads CASSSEGQGPSYEQYF. CDR3 sequence (DNA): TGTGCCAGCAGCTCCGAGGGACAGGGGCCCTCCTACGAGCAGTACTTC.

J is TRBJ2-7 and V is TRBV7-9; 8 positions agree with TRBD2. The CDR3 contains 15 residues. The junction had 7 bases not matched to a gene; V was cut back by 1 base and J by 5 bases. The germline V gene has CDR1 SEHNR and CDR2 FQNEAQ (reference sequence). As DNA, the CDR3 is TGTGCCAGCAGCTTAGTACGGGGACTAGTCCACGAGCAGTACTTC. It encodes CASSLVRGLVHEQYF. Complete variable domain (other parts from reference TRBV7-9 and TRBJ2-7): DTGVSQNPRHKITKRGQNVTFRCDPISEHNRLYWYRQTLGQGPEFLTYFQNEAQLEKSRLLSDRFSAERPKGSFSTLEIQRTEQGDSAMYLCASSLVRGLVHEQYFGPGTRLTVT.

The chain joins TRBV18 to TRBJ2-4; 7 nucleotides line up with TRBD1. This CDR3 spans 18 amino acids. Germline V gene sequence: CDR1 KGHSH, CDR2 LQKENI. The trim removed 2 bases at V and 0 bases at J, leaving 10 bases unmatched. This chain's CDR3 is CASSPTSGQLSAKNIQYF. The CDR3 DNA is TGTGCCAGCTCACCAACCTCGGGACAGCTTTCAGCCAAAAACATTCAGTACTTC.

Only one count was recorded for this clonotype. The genes are TRBV6-5 and TRBJ2-5; D gene uncertain. Germline V gene sequence: CDR1 MNHEY, CDR2 SVGAGI. With 0 bases removed from V and 10 bases from J, the gap between germline ends came to 21 bases. This CDR3 is 16 amino acids long. Written as DNA, the CDR3 is TGTGCCAGCAGTTACTCTATGTCTTTCCCATATACTGGCCAGTACTTC. Its translation: CASSYSMSFPYTGQYF.